This paragraph covers one T cell receptor beta chain sequence. What it binds is unknown. This specimen comes from a study of beta chain features in type 1 diabetes. General observations from the study: A moderate, significant TCRB CDR3 shortening appeared in type 1 diabetes across four CD4+ subsets. Patients' naive, central memory and Treg TCRB repertoires seemed closer to one another than those of healthy donors. These data did not resolve whether HLA type affects TCRB rearrangement.

The study reverse transcribed the entire isolated RNA, so it sequenced expressed TCRB transcripts. Regulatory, naive and central memory T cell samples averaged around 3.6 million reads. Assay used: immunoSEQ multiplex PCR; TCRdb lists only in-frame clones, some missing. Of around 160,000 clones in the sample, around 8.3% were seen once. CD4+ naive, central memory, regulatory and stem cell-like memory subsets were isolated by sorting on CD45RO/CCR7/CD25/CD127/CD95/CD27. The origin of this receptor is a young woman with type 1 diabetes. Sequencing used central memory CD4+ T cells from blood.

This CDR3 reads CSVEAPQRETQYF. As DNA, the CDR3 is TGCAGCGTTGAAGCTCCCCAGCGGGAGACCCAGTACTTC. V gene TRBV29-1 combines with J gene TRBJ2-5, with D possibly matching TRBD2 (5 bases). The CDR3 sequence is 13 residues long. The V gene lost 1 base and the J gene lost 5 bases, with 11 bases spanning the gap. Germline V gives CDR1 SQVTM, CDR2 ANQGSEA. The full variable domain, in which reference TRBV29-1 and TRBJ2-5 provide the parts outside the CDR3, is SAVISQKPSRDICQRGTSLTIQCQVDSQVTMMFWYRQQPGQSLTLIATANQGSEATYESGFVIDKFPISRPNLTFSTLTVSNMSPEDSSIYLCSVEAPQRETQYFGPGTRLLVL.